The 13 T cell receptor beta chains below were found in one sample sequenced in a study of CD8+CD57+ T cells in acquired aplastic anemia. Profiles of TCR beta VDJ and CDR3 were generated from a genomic DNA template. From the reads, TCRdb called clonotypes with MiXCR, one entry per CDR3 protein. The table has roughly 200,000 distinct CDR3 sequences, under 65% seen once. Sequenced: sorted CD4+, CD8+, or CD8+CD57+ T cells (not recorded which) from PBMCs. The receptors derive from a human donor in good health.

This sequence joins TRBV10-3 and TRBJ1-2, with D possibly matching TRBD1 (6 bases). The CDR3 is made up of 14 amino acids. V was clipped by 7 bases and J by 1 base, with 13 bases between them. Germline V gene lookup returns CDR1 ENHRY and CDR2 SYGVKD. CDR3 loop: CAIKWTALNYGYTF. CDR3 DNA sequence: TGTGCCATCAAATGGACAGCTCTTAACTATGGCTACACCTTC.

The V call is TRBV9, the J call TRBJ1-6; weak D call: TRBD1 (5 bases). Germline V CDR1 and CDR2: SGDLS, YYNGEE. V dropped 4 bases and J dropped 13 bases, with 15 bases sitting between them. This CDR3 contains 13 residues. Here the CDR3 reads CASSPKRGGPLHF. The CDR3, as DNA: TGTGCCAGCAGCCCGAAGAGGGGCGGTCCCCTCCACTTT.

Many counts were recorded for this clonotype. The V gene is TRBV12-3 or TRBV12-4, the J gene TRBJ2-1; tentatively, D is TRBD1 (5 bases). This CDR3 has 16 residues. Trimming stripped 3 bases from V and 2 bases from J, with 14 bases between. The DNA for the CDR3 is TGTGCCAGCAGTTTCACAGGAGCTCCCACCTACAATGAGCAGTTCTTC. Translation: CASSFTGAPTYNEQFF.

Many counts were recorded for this clonotype. This chain joins TRBV6-4 and TRBJ1-1; 9 nucleotides line up with TRBD1. CDR3 size: 18 residues. The J segment lost 3 bases and the V segment lost 2 bases, leaving 13 bases of the junction unmatched. Germline-derived CDR1 and CDR2 are MRHNA and SNTAGT. In nucleotides, the CDR3 is TGTGCCAGCAGTGACCCTCCCCGACAGGGGGAGGACGACACTGAAGCTTTCTTT. Amino acid sequence: CASSDPPRQGEDDTEAFF.

V gene TRBV20-1 combines with J gene TRBJ2-7; 12 nucleotides line up with TRBD2. The CDR3 contains 14 residues. CDR1 and CDR2 from the germline V gene are DFQATT and SNEGSKA (reference sequence). With 5 bases clipped from V and 3 bases from J, the junction kept 5 bases outside the gene matches. The CDR3 loop reads CSARTSGNFYEQYF. In DNA form, the CDR3 reads TGCAGTGCTCGGACTAGCGGGAATTTCTACGAGCAGTACTTC.

This clonotype was seen more than once but under ten times. V and J are TRBV7-9 and TRBJ2-3; 8 nucleotides align to TRBD2. In germline, CDR1 is SEHNR, CDR2 FQNEAQ (reference sequence). CDR3 length equals 15 residues. Trimming cost V 8 bases and J 6 bases; bases outside gene matches: 13. CDR3 region: CASRNGRAVLDTQYF. CDR3 nucleotides: TGTGCCAGCCGAAACGGGAGGGCCGTTTTGGATACGCAGTATTTT.

The chain joins TRBV7-2 to TRBJ2-1, with D tentatively TRBD1 (5 bases). This CDR3 has 15 amino acids. Germline V gene lookup returns CDR1 SGHTA and CDR2 FQGNSA. Deletions cut 5 bases from V and 2 bases from J, with 13 bases between. The CDR3 bases are TGTGCCAGCAGCGCCGACAGTTTTCCCTACAATGAGCAGTTCTTC. Translated, it gives CASSADSFPYNEQFF.

This chain joins TRBV7-2 and TRBJ2-5; perhaps TRBD1 as D (6 bases). There are 15 residues in the CDR3. CDR1 SGHTA and CDR2 FQGNSA come from the germline V gene. Trimming removed 5 bases at V and 3 bases at J, with 16 bases between. CDR3 region: CASSHRTAGEETQYF. The CDR3 nucleotides read TGTGCCAGCAGCCACCGGACAGCCGGGGAAGAGACCCAGTACTTC.

This clonotype showed up just once. The rearrangement joins TRBV5-1 to TRBJ2-3; a weak D match, TRBD1 (6 bases). Trimming took off 3 bases at V and 4 bases at J, with 21 bases between the two ends. CDR1 is SGHRS, CDR2 YFSETQ, per germline. This CDR3 contains 17 residues. In DNA form, the CDR3 reads TGCGCCAGCAGCTGGGACATTCCTGGGGGAGACCCAGATACGCAGTATTTT. Translation gives CASSWDIPGGDPDTQYF.

The chain uses TRBV19 and TRBJ1-1; D is undetermined. The V gene lost 7 bases and the J gene lost 1 base, with 10 bases spanning the gap. Germline CDR1 reads LNHDA; CDR2 reads SQIVND (reference sequence). This CDR3 region has 13 residues. The CDR3 loop reads CASTPLSNTEAFF. Here the CDR3 DNA reads TGTGCCAGTACCCCTCTTTCGAACACTGAAGCTTTCTTT.

The V gene is TRBV7-6, the J gene TRBJ2-7, with 11 bases identical to TRBD2. This CDR3 is built from 16 residues. With V trimmed by 2 bases and J by 1 base, 4 bases remained unmatched. The V gene's germline CDR1 is SGHVS and CDR2 FNYEAQ. Here the CDR3 reads CASSLTGTSGSYEQYF. The CDR3 region has the DNA TGTGCCAGCAGCTTAACCGGGACTAGCGGTTCCTACGAGCAGTACTTC.

The sample holds one count of this clonotype. This rearrangement joins TRBV24-1 to TRBJ1-1; D gene uncertain. V was pared by 2 bases and J by 2 bases, with 5 bases between. Germline V gene lookup returns CDR1 KGHDR and CDR2 SFDVKD. The length of the CDR3 is 13 residues. CDR3 sequence: CATSDSINTEAFF. The CDR3, as DNA: TGTGCCACCAGTGATTCAATTAACACTGAAGCTTTCTTT.

This clonotype was counted at least ten times. The gene calls are TRBV14 and TRBJ2-7; 7 positions match TRBD2. After removal of 6 bases from V and 12 bases from J, the junction contained 11 bases not matched to a gene. The CDR3 contains 12 residues. CDR1 and CDR2 (germline): SGHDN, FVKESK. The CDR3: CASSYAGADVYF. CDR3 nucleotides: TGTGCCAGCAGTTACGCGGGAGCGGACGTGTACTTC.